This T cell receptor (beta chain) stems from a study of metastatic and nonmetastatic thyroid tumors. Study findings and constraints: As reported, TCR beta diversity in blood and tumor was significantly higher in malignant thyroid tumors than in benign nodules.

This clone was detected ten times or more. Antigen unknown. TCRdb re-processed the PCR reads through MiXCR. Counted here are about 89,000 clones, approximately 12% occurring once; the ten biggest clones make up around 10%. Among the patients, none had received any treatment before thyroid surgery. Sequencing input: tumor tissue. The receptor comes from a female donor with papillary thyroid cancer or a benign thyroid nodule (not recorded which). Some clones in this sample may be carry-over from other donors' samples.

The CDR3: CASSLLAGDTGELFF. As DNA, the CDR3 is TGTGCCAGCAGCTTACTAGCGGGGGACACCGGGGAGCTGTTTTTT. This chain links TRBV7-3 with TRBJ2-2; 10 bases align to TRBD2. Germline lookup yields CDR1 SGHTA and CDR2 FQGTGA. The CDR3 runs to 15 residues. V lost 2 bases, J lost 3 bases, and 0 bases stayed unmatched.